The next 32 T cell receptor beta chains were all read from a single sample in a study of graft-versus-host responses after intestinal transplantation. Produced via immunoSEQ multiplex PCR; TCRdb's table is partial and in-frame only. Seen here are about 39,000 clones, roughly 89% observed once, and the top ten hold 6% to 7.5%. Sequenced here: PBMCs, sampled 267 days after transplant. The receptor source for this set is a human patient who received an intestinal transplant, so some T cells may come from the graft donor.

This chain connects TRBV27 to TRBJ2-7; 12 positions match TRBD2. There are 16 residues in the CDR3. V shed 5 bases, J shed 3 bases, and the junction held 8 bases outside the gene matches. Germline V lookup: CDR1 MNHEY, CDR2 SMNVEV (reference sequence). The CDR3 region has the DNA TGTGCCAGCAGTCTAGACGGACTAGCGGGAAACTACGAGCAGTACTTC. Protein: CASSLDGLAGNYEQYF.

V usage is TRBV19 and J usage is TRBJ2-1, with D possibly being TRBD2 (5 bases). From germline, CDR1 is LNHDA and CDR2 SQIVND (reference sequence). V was shortened by 0 bases and J by 4 bases, with 16 bases between the two germline ends. CDR3 length: 17 residues. Here the CDR3 reads CASSIEHLAIPYNEQFF. The DNA for the CDR3 is TGTGCCAGTAGTATAGAACACCTAGCAATTCCTTACAATGAGCAGTTCTTC.

This clone was observed once. DNA of the CDR3: TGTGCCAGTAGCCCGGACGGGTACTATGGCTACACCTTC. It translates to CASSPDGYYGYTF. This chain links TRBV19 with TRBJ1-2; D gene unclear. The CDR3 sequence is 13 residues long. Trimming shortened V by 6 bases and J by 3 bases, and 11 bases separated the two germline ends. Germline CDR1 LNHDA, CDR2 SQIVND (reference sequence).

For this clone: This CDR3 is also generated by other DNA sequences in the sample. This sequence joins TRBV4-1 and TRBJ2-7, with unresolved D. The CDR3 runs 13 residues. Germline V gives CDR1 MGHRA, CDR2 YSYEKL. Trimming stripped 1 base from V and 7 bases from J, with 11 bases between. CDR3 residues: CASSQATLQEQYF. DNA of the CDR3: TGCGCCAGCAGCCAAGCCACCCTCCAAGAGCAGTACTTC.

The rearrangement links TRBV10-1 to TRBJ1-1; D is unresolved. Looked up from germline, CDR1 is WNHNN and CDR2 is SYGVQD (reference sequence). The CDR3 spans 14 residues. V gave up 5 bases and J gave up 3 bases, with 13 bases separating them. The CDR3 DNA is TGCGCCAGCAGTATGACACGGCGGGACACTGAAGCTTTCTTT. It encodes CASSMTRRDTEAFF.

The CDR3 protein is CASSLGSRQPQHF. The CDR3 DNA follows: TGTGCCAGCAGTTTAGGGAGCCGGCAGCCCCAGCATTTT. This chain uses TRBV27 with TRBJ1-5; D not certain. Germline V lookup: CDR1 MNHEY, CDR2 SMNVEV (reference sequence). V was pared by 2 bases and J by 7 bases, with 9 bases between. The CDR3 contains 13 residues.

This clone was observed a single time. This rearrangement joins TRBV7-9 to TRBJ2-1; D uncertain. The ends were cut back, 7 bases at V and 8 bases at J, with 9 bases in the middle. The CDR3 spans 11 residues. Per the germline V gene, CDR1 is SEHNR and CDR2 is FQNEAQ (reference sequence). For the CDR3, the DNA is TGTGCCAGCACTATAGGCGATGAGCAGTTCTTC. This codes for CASTIGDEQFF.

This rearrangement joins TRBV6-5 to TRBJ2-1; 11 bases line up with TRBD2. The CDR3 has 15 residues. Germline assignment: CDR1 MNHEY and CDR2 SVGAGI. The V and J ends lost 6 bases and 2 bases, in that order; junction bases with no gene match: 3. The CDR3 DNA follows: TGTGCCAGCAGCCCACTAGCGGGGGCCTACAATGAGCAGTTCTTC. This sequence encodes CASSPLAGAYNEQFF.

V is TRBV5-8 and J is TRBJ2-5, with 12 bases identical to TRBD2. Germline CDR1 SGHTS, CDR2 YDEGEE. CDR3 length: 18 residues. V lost 4 bases, J lost 5 bases, and 15 bases stayed unmatched. The chain's CDR3 is CASSLPFGLAGGRETQYF. The CDR3, as DNA: TGTGCCAGCAGCCTCCCGTTTGGGCTAGCGGGGGGGCGCGAGACCCAGTACTTC.

This clone was recorded a few times. J is TRBJ2-7 and V is TRBV19, with D possibly TRBD2 on 5 matching bases. V lost 5 bases and J lost 6, with 17 bases in between. The germline V gene has CDR1 LNHDA and CDR2 SQIVND (reference sequence). CDR3 length: 14 residues. The CDR3 coding sequence is TGTGCCAGTAGTTCCTTCCCCGACACTAGCGAGCAGTACTTC. Protein sequence: CASSSFPDTSEQYF. Complete variable domain (other parts from reference TRBV19 and TRBJ2-7): DGGITQSPKYLFRKEGQNVTLSCEQNLNHDAMYWYRQDPGQGLRLIYYSQIVNDFQKGDIAEGYSVSREKKESFPLTVTSAQKNPTAFYLCASSSFPDTSEQYFGPGTRLTVT.

The J gene is TRBJ1-3, the V gene TRBV18; maybe TRBD1 (5 bases). Trimming removed 3 bases at V and 0 bases at J, with 9 bases between. This CDR3 is 15 amino acids long. Germline CDR1 and CDR2: KGHSH and LQKENI. CDR3 in amino acids: CASSPGLNSGNTIYF. CDR3 nucleotide sequence: TGTGCCAGCTCACCGGGACTGAACTCTGGAAACACCATATATTTT.

V and J are TRBV30 and TRBJ1-3, with 7 bases lining up with TRBD1. This CDR3 is built from 15 residues. Germline loops: CDR1 GTSNPN, CDR2 SVGIG (reference sequence). J was trimmed by 4 bases and V by 2 bases; bases with no gene match: 8. The CDR3 bases are TGTGCCTGGAGTTATAGGGGGACAGCCGGAAACACCATATATTTT. Translation gives CAWSYRGTAGNTIYF.

This clone was seen once. The chain recombines TRBV2 with TRBJ1-2; 7 nucleotides match TRBD1. CDR3 length equals 14 residues. The V segment lost 5 bases and the J segment 8 bases; nucleotides outside the gene matches: 11. CDR1 and CDR2 from the germline V gene are SNHLY and FYNNEI. CDR3 sequence reads: CASSPRDRENGYTF. As DNA, the CDR3 is TGTGCCAGCAGTCCCCGGGACAGAGAAAACGGCTACACCTTC.

J is TRBJ2-7 and V is TRBV10-1; either TRBD1 or TRBD2 may fit D (5 bases each). Trimming cost V 0 bases and J 5 bases, with 11 bases left between them. CDR1 WNHNN and CDR2 SYGVQD come from the germline V gene (reference sequence). The CDR3 has 14 amino acids. CDR3 residues: CASSESTGLHEQYF. CDR3 nucleotide sequence: TGCGCCAGCAGTGAGTCAACGGGGCTCCACGAGCAGTACTTC.

The chain uses TRBV6-4 and TRBJ2-5, with TRBD2 matching over 10 bases. This CDR3 has 16 residues. Unmatched junction bases numbered 11, after V lost 9 bases and J lost 1 base. Germline CDR1 is MRHNA and CDR2 is SNTAGT. This CDR3 reads CASEDGERGGQETQYF. In DNA, the CDR3 is TGTGCCAGTGAGGACGGGGAGCGGGGGGGCCAAGAGACCCAGTACTTC.

In this sample, this clone turned up once. The V call is TRBV19, the J call TRBJ1-5; D is undetermined. The germline CDR1 and CDR2 sequences are LNHDA and SQIVND (reference sequence). This CDR3 region has 13 residues. Between the trimmed V and J ends, which lost 4 bases and 4 bases, there was a span of 8 bases. The CDR3 is CASSTLVNQPQHF. In nucleotides, the CDR3 is TGTGCCAGTAGTACCCTGGTGAATCAGCCCCAGCATTTT. The full variable domain, with the rest looked up from reference TRBV19 and TRBJ1-5, is DGGITQSPKYLFRKEGQNVTLSCEQNLNHDAMYWYRQDPGQGLRLIYYSQIVNDFQKGDIAEGYSVSREKKESFPLTVTSAQKNPTAFYLCASSTLVNQPQHFGDGTRLSIL.

The V gene is TRBV4-2, the J gene TRBJ2-5, with D uncertain. Germline V lookup: CDR1 LGHNA, CDR2 YNFKEQ. The CDR3 sequence is 12 residues long. Between the trimmed V and J ends, which lost 0 bases and 2 bases, there was a span of 1 base. CDR3 nucleotide sequence: TGTGCCAGCAGCCAAGAACAAGAGACCCAGTACTTC. It codes for CASSQEQETQYF.

This clone showed up just once. The chain combines TRBV10-3 with TRBJ2-3, with 11 bases identical to TRBD2. This CDR3 is 16 amino acids long. V shed 3 bases, J shed 2 bases, and the junction held 4 bases outside the gene matches. Germline CDR1 ENHRY, CDR2 SYGVKD. The CDR3 loop is CAISEAGLADTDTQYF. CDR3 in DNA: TGTGCCATCAGTGAAGCGGGACTAGCGGACACAGATACGCAGTATTTT.

The rearrangement links TRBV6-5 to TRBJ1-1, with D uncertain. Germline-derived CDR1 and CDR2 are MNHEY and SVGAGI. Deletions cut 2 bases from V and 4 bases from J, with 11 bases between. The CDR3 is made up of 14 amino acids. The CDR3 sequence: CASSYRSGGTEAFF. CDR3 nucleotides: TGTGCCAGCAGTTACAGATCCGGCGGCACTGAAGCTTTCTTT.

The gene calls are TRBV19 and TRBJ2-7, with D tentatively TRBD2 (5 bases). Germline V lookup: CDR1 LNHDA, CDR2 SQIVND (reference sequence). This CDR3 spans 14 amino acids. The V gene lost 3 bases and the J gene lost 4 bases, with 13 bases spanning the gap. CDR3 coding DNA: TGTGCCAGTAGTATCGCGGGTTTTACGTACGAGCAGTACTTC. As protein: CASSIAGFTYEQYF.

The rearrangement joins TRBV29-1 to TRBJ2-1; weak D call: TRBD2 (6 bases). Germline V gives CDR1 SQVTM, CDR2 ANQGSEA. This CDR3 has 14 amino acids. V lost 7 bases, J lost 4 bases, and 17 bases lay in between. CDR3 DNA: TGCAGCGCAACCACTAGCTTCGGTTACAATGAGCAGTTCTTC. Translation: CSATTSFGYNEQFF.

The J gene is TRBJ2-2, the V gene TRBV6-5, with D hard to call. CDR3 length: 13 residues. Germline V gene sequence: CDR1 MNHEY, CDR2 SVGAGI. The germline V and J ends were trimmed by 7 bases and 7 bases, with 13 bases remaining between them. CDR3 sequence reads: CASISIQFGELFF. The CDR3 nucleotides are TGTGCCAGCATATCCATCCAATTCGGGGAGCTGTTTTTT.

The chain employs TRBV5-1 and TRBJ1-1, with D maybe TRBD1 (5 bases). V was trimmed by 0 bases and J by 5 bases, leaving 5 bases between them. CDR1 and CDR2 (germline): SGHRS, YFSETQ. CDR3 length equals 12 residues. This chain's CDR3 is CASSLGQTEAFF. The CDR3 DNA reads as TGCGCCAGCAGCTTGGGACAGACTGAAGCTTTCTTT.

This sequence joins TRBV11-3 and TRBJ2-3, with 8 bases that match TRBD2. V lost 3 bases, J lost 1 base, and 3 bases stayed unmatched. The CDR3 spans 15 residues. CDR1 SGHNT and CDR2 YENEEA come from the germline V gene. CDR3 residues: CASSLMTSGTDTQYF. The CDR3 nucleotides are TGTGCCAGCAGCTTGATGACTAGCGGCACAGATACGCAGTATTTT.

In its sample, this clone was seen once. Lacking the conserved final phenylalanine or tryptophan, this CDR3 likely reflects a read error. This rearrangement joins TRBV4-1 to TRBJ1-2; 11 bases are shared with TRBD1. The CDR3 extends over 18 amino acids. Per the germline V gene, CDR1 is MGHRA and CDR2 is YSYEKL. The CDR3 region is CAGSQDSGQGAGSYGYTL. The CDR3 region has the DNA TGCGCCGGCAGCCAAGACTCCGGACAGGGGGCTGGTAGCTATGGCTACACCCTC.

This clone was observed a single time. V is TRBV29-1 and J is TRBJ1-4; D might be TRBD1 (6 bases). V was cut by 4 bases and J by 8 bases, with 20 bases left in between. Germline loops: CDR1 SQVTM, CDR2 ANQGSEA. The length of the CDR3 is 15 residues. The CDR3 coding sequence is TGCAGCGTTGGCCGGACAGCGTCGAAAGGAGAAAAACTGTTTTTT. This codes for CSVGRTASKGEKLFF. The whole variable domain, filled in from reference TRBV29-1 and TRBJ1-4, reads SAVISQKPSRDICQRGTSLTIQCQVDSQVTMMFWYRQQPGQSLTLIATANQGSEATYESGFVIDKFPISRPNLTFSTLTVSNMSPEDSSIYLCSVGRTASKGEKLFFGSGTQLSVL.

This sequence joins TRBV9 and TRBJ2-5; 8 positions match TRBD2. The germline CDR1 and CDR2 sequences are SGDLS and YYNGEE. The CDR3 has 16 residues. V trimming: 0 bases; J trimming: 4 bases; junction bases outside the gene matches: 8. The CDR3 region has the DNA TGTGCCAGCAGCGTAGGAGGTGGACTAGCATCAGAGACCCAGTACTTC. This sequence encodes CASSVGGGLASETQYF.

This clone was detected a few times. V gene TRBV11-2 combines with J gene TRBJ2-3, with 12 nucleotides matching TRBD2. The V segment lost 5 bases and the J segment 3 bases; nucleotides outside the gene matches: 6. Germline V gives CDR1 SGHAT, CDR2 FQNNGV. This CDR3 comprises 16 residues. This chain's CDR3 is CASSLGLAGFTDTQYF. The CDR3 nucleotides are TGTGCCAGCAGCCTTGGACTAGCGGGGTTTACAGATACGCAGTATTTT.

V is TRBV19 and J is TRBJ1-1; perhaps TRBD1 as D (5 bases). Germline assignment: CDR1 LNHDA and CDR2 SQIVND (reference sequence). V was clipped by 4 bases and J by 5 bases, with 20 bases between them. CDR3 size: 16 residues. CDR3 sequence reads: CASSRRGNFSRTEAFF. The CDR3 nucleotides read TGTGCCAGTAGTAGGAGGGGAAATTTCTCGCGGACTGAAGCTTTCTTT.

The V and J genes are TRBV2 and TRBJ1-5; 9 nucleotides line up with TRBD1. This CDR3 has 13 residues. V lost 7 bases, J lost 12 bases, and 10 bases stayed unmatched. CDR1 is SNHLY and CDR2 is FYNNEI in the germline V gene. In DNA, the CDR3 is TGTGCCAGCACGGACAGGGGCCTAATAAGCCAGCATTTT. Its translation is CASTDRGLISQHF.

The chain has TRBV4-1 and TRBJ2-3, with 13 nucleotides matching TRBD2. Germline V gene data show CDR1 as MGHRA and CDR2 as YSYEKL. This CDR3 has 20 residues. V was pared by 2 bases and J by 5 bases, with 16 bases of the junction left unmatched. The CDR3 reads CASSQPQKPLAGGPIDTQYF. CDR3 sequence (DNA): TGCGCCAGCAGCCAACCCCAGAAGCCACTAGCGGGGGGGCCGATAGATACGCAGTATTTT.

This clone was found once. The rearrangement uses TRBV12-5 and TRBJ1-1; 7 positions agree with TRBD1. The V gene end was trimmed by 6 bases and the J gene end by 0 bases; junction bases not matched to a gene: 7. The length of the CDR3 is 15 residues. Germline V CDR1 and CDR2: LGHNT, FRNRAP. For the CDR3, the DNA is TGTGCTAGTGGATATTCCGACAGGGTGAACACTGAAGCTTTCTTT. It yields the protein CASGYSDRVNTEAFF.